This is a list of T cell receptor beta chains from one sample in a study of cytomegalovirus exposure and HLA in healthy donors. The assay was immunoSEQ multiplex PCR, and TCRdb's table has in-frame clones only and misses some. The sample consists of around 93,000 clones, roughly four fifths of them appearing once. Sequenced material: PBMCs. The receptors here all came from a middle-aged man in good health and CMV-seronegative. Both conserved end residues are part of each CDR3. Fields, in order: J gene, clone size, V gene, D gene, CDR3 DNA, CDR3 protein. A D gene is named only where the DNA matches it firmly. A row's size may be missing; if present it is once, few, many or a size class.

J: TRBJ2-3; size: NA; V: TRBV9; D: NA; DNA: TGTGCCAGCAGCGGACCCCGGGGTGATACGCAGTATTTT; CDR3: CASSGPRGDTQYF
J: TRBJ2-1; size: NA; V: TRBV29-1; D: TRBD1; DNA: TGCAGCGTTGACAGGGGGAATGAGCAGTTCTTC; CDR3: CSVDRGNEQFF
J: TRBJ2-7; size: NA; V: TRBV28; D: TRBD1; DNA: TGTGCCAGTTCGGGACAGGCCACCTACGAGCAGTACTTC; CDR3: CASSGQATYEQYF
J: TRBJ2-6; size: NA; V: TRBV10-3; D: TRBD1; DNA: TGTGCCATCAGTGAGTCAGGGACAGAAGCCGTCCTGACTTTC; CDR3: CAISESGTEAVLTF
J: TRBJ2-7; size: NA; V: TRBV6-1; D: TRBD1; DNA: TGTGCCAGCAGGGGGACAGCGGATTCGTACGAGCAGTACTTC; CDR3: CASRGTADSYEQYF
J: TRBJ2-7; size: NA; V: TRBV13; D: TRBD1; DNA: TGTGCCAGCAGCAGTGGACAGGGGGGCTACGAGCAGTACTTC; CDR3: CASSSGQGGYEQYF
J: TRBJ2-7; size: once; V: TRBV7-2; D: TRBD1; DNA: TGTGCCAGCAGCTACCGGGACAGGGGGGGGGAGCAGTACTTC; CDR3: CASSYRDRGGEQYF
J: TRBJ1-3; size: few; V: TRBV6-1; D: TRBD1; DNA: TGTGCCAGCAGGGGGGGACAGGGGTCAAGAAACACCATATATTTT; CDR3: CASRGGQGSRNTIYF
J: TRBJ2-3; size: NA; V: TRBV7-9; D: TRBD2; DNA: TGTGCCAGCAGCTTAGGCTCACTAGCGGGTGGGAGCACAGATACGCAGTATTTT; CDR3: CASSLGSLAGGSTDTQYF
J: TRBJ1-1; size: NA; V: TRBV9; D: NA; DNA: TGTGCCAGCAGCGTACAGGGCAGCACTGAAGCTTTCTTT; CDR3: CASSVQGSTEAFF
J: TRBJ2-2; size: NA; V: TRBV5-1; D: TRBD1; DNA: TGCGCCAGCAGCTCAGGGGGCGCGAACACCGGGGAGCTGTTTTTT; CDR3: CASSSGGANTGELFF
J: TRBJ2-2; size: NA; V: TRBV9; D: TRBD2; DNA: TGTGCCAGCAGCCCCGGGGGGTCCGGGGAGCTGTTTTTT; CDR3: CASSPGGSGELFF
J: TRBJ2-3; size: NA; V: TRBV7-8; D: TRBD2; DNA: TGTGCCAGCAGCTTAGCGAGTAGCGGGGGTAATACAGATACGCAGTATTTT; CDR3: CASSLASSGGNTDTQYF
J: TRBJ2-2; size: NA; V: TRBV12-5; D: NA; DNA: TGTGCTAGTGGACAGGAAAACACCGGGGAGCTGTTTTTT; CDR3: CASGQENTGELFF
J: TRBJ2-7; size: NA; V: TRBV7-2; D: TRBD2; DNA: TGTGCCAGCAGGCCGTCTAGCGGGAAAGGTGAGCAGTACTTC; CDR3: CASRPSSGKGEQYF
J: TRBJ1-5; size: NA; V: TRBV10-3; D: NA; DNA: TGTGCCAGGGCGGAGGACAGAGATCAGCCCCAGCATTTT; CDR3: CARAEDRDQPQHF
J: TRBJ2-7; size: NA; V: TRBV11-2; D: NA; DNA: TGTGCCAGCAGCTCCACTCCCAATTACGAGCAGTACTTC; CDR3: CASSSTPNYEQYF
J: TRBJ2-7; size: NA; V: TRBV10-3; D: NA; DNA: TGTGCCATCAGTGACCAAGGACTTCCCTACGAGCAGTACTTC; CDR3: CAISDQGLPYEQYF
J: TRBJ1-2; size: NA; V: TRBV29-1; D: TRBD1; DNA: TGCAGCGTTGATAAGTCGGGGACAGGCGGCTACACCTTC; CDR3: CSVDKSGTGGYTF
J: TRBJ1-4; size: many; V: TRBV4-3; D: NA; DNA: TGCGCCAGCAGCCAAGAGGAACTATCTCAGGAAAAACTGTTTTTT; CDR3: CASSQEELSQEKLFF
J: TRBJ1-1; size: few; V: TRBV4-1; D: NA; DNA: TGCGCCAGCAGCCAAGGGTGGGCCTTGAACACTGAAGCTTTCTTT; CDR3: CASSQGWALNTEAFF
J: TRBJ2-3; size: NA; V: TRBV19; D: TRBD1; DNA: TGTGCCAGTAGTCGACAGGGGGCAACAGATACGCAGTATTTT; CDR3: CASSRQGATDTQYF
J: TRBJ1-1; size: NA; V: TRBV7-9; D: NA; DNA: TGTGCCAGCAGCTTAGAGGTTGGTTCCAGGGCGAACACTGAAGCTTTCTTT; CDR3: CASSLEVGSRANTEAFF
J: TRBJ2-1; size: NA; V: TRBV7-6; D: TRBD2; DNA: TGTGCCAGCAGCCCCAGGACTAGCGGGAGGTTTAATGAGCAGTTCTTC; CDR3: CASSPRTSGRFNEQFF
J: TRBJ1-1; size: NA; V: TRBV27; D: TRBD1; DNA: TGTGCCAGCACTCTTAGACAGGGCGGAACATTAACTGAAGCTTTCTTT; CDR3: CASTLRQGGTLTEAFF
J: TRBJ2-2; size: NA; V: TRBV7-3; D: TRBD2; DNA: TGTGCCAGCAGCTTGCTGCCGGGACTAGGGAACACCGGGGAGCTGTTTTTT; CDR3: CASSLLPGLGNTGELFF
J: TRBJ2-1; size: NA; V: TRBV5-1; D: TRBD2; DNA: TGCGCCAGCAGCCAGGGCCGGGGACTAGCAGCTAGGAGGCAGTTCTTC; CDR3: CASSQGRGLAARRQFF
J: TRBJ1-5; size: NA; V: TRBV6-6; D: NA; DNA: TGTGCCAGCAGCCATGGGCCGCCCCAGCATTTT; CDR3: CASSHGPPQHF
J: TRBJ2-7; size: NA; V: TRBV30; D: NA; DNA: TGTGCCTGGAGTTTGTGGAGGGATCAGTACTTC; CDR3: CAWSLWRDQYF
J: TRBJ2-7; size: NA; V: TRBV7-8; D: TRBD2; DNA: TGTGCCAGCAGCCACTCGGTACTAGCGGGATTATCCTACGAGCAGTACTTC; CDR3: CASSHSVLAGLSYEQYF
J: TRBJ2-1; size: NA; V: TRBV7-9; D: TRBD2; DNA: TGTGCCAGCAGCTTATTCGGCGGGAGAATTCTAAGGAATGAGCAGTTCTTC; CDR3: CASSLFGGRILRNEQFF
J: TRBJ1-1; size: NA; V: TRBV29-1; D: TRBD1; DNA: TGCAGCGTTGCGGGACAGGGGGCGAGCACTGAAGCTTTCTTT; CDR3: CSVAGQGASTEAFF
J: TRBJ2-1; size: once; V: TRBV6-5; D: NA; DNA: TGTGCCAGCAGTTACGAATGGGGCTCCGGGCTCACTGAGCAGTTCTTC; CDR3: CASSYEWGSGLTEQFF
J: TRBJ1-1; size: NA; V: TRBV5-1; D: TRBD1; DNA: TGCGCCAGCAGCTTGGGGACAGGGCGAACTGAAGCTTTCTTT; CDR3: CASSLGTGRTEAFF
J: TRBJ2-1; size: NA; V: TRBV5-1; D: NA; DNA: TGCGCCAGCGGCGAGGCCCGCAATGAGCAGTTCTTC; CDR3: CASGEARNEQFF
J: TRBJ2-5; size: NA; V: TRBV5-1; D: TRBD2; DNA: TGCGCCAGCAGCTTGACGACTAGCGGGTATGGGGAGACCCAGTACTTC; CDR3: CASSLTTSGYGETQYF
J: TRBJ2-7; size: NA; V: TRBV18; D: TRBD2; DNA: TGTGCCAGCTCCGCAAACGCGGGGGCTAGCGGGAGGGGAGCCTACGAGCAGTACTTC; CDR3: CASSANAGASGRGAYEQYF
J: TRBJ2-1; size: NA; V: TRBV7-9; D: TRBD1; DNA: TGTGCCAGCGGTTACGACAGGGCTAGAGGGCTTGGTGATGAGCAGTTCTTC; CDR3: CASGYDRARGLGDEQFF
J: TRBJ1-2; size: few; V: TRBV5-1; D: TRBD1; DNA: TGCGCCAGCAGCCGGGGGACAGCCACGCGAGATGGAGGCTACACCTTC; CDR3: CASSRGTATRDGGYTF
J: TRBJ2-2; size: few; V: TRBV5-1; D: TRBD1; DNA: TGCGCCAGCGCGGCCGGGACAGGGAACACCGGGGAGCTGTTTTTT; CDR3: CASAAGTGNTGELFF
J: TRBJ2-7; size: NA; V: TRBV6-5; D: TRBD1; DNA: TGTGCCAGCACTAGGGGACAGGGGGCTTACGAGCAGTACTTC; CDR3: CASTRGQGAYEQYF
J: TRBJ2-1; size: NA; V: TRBV7-9; D: NA; DNA: TGTGCCAGCAGCTGGGGCGCTGAGCAGTTCTTC; CDR3: CASSWGAEQFF
J: TRBJ1-1; size: NA; V: TRBV19; D: NA; DNA: TGTGCCAGTAGTATCCAGGGGATCTCTGAAGCTTTCTTT; CDR3: CASSIQGISEAFF
J: TRBJ2-7; size: NA; V: TRBV6-5; D: TRBD2; DNA: TGTGCCAGCAGTTACGGGGCAGCGGGAGGGCCAAGGGAGCAGTACTTC; CDR3: CASSYGAAGGPREQYF
J: TRBJ1-2; size: once; V: TRBV5-1; D: TRBD1; DNA: TGCGCCAGCAGCTCGGGACAGGGTGACTATGGCTACACCTTC; CDR3: CASSSGQGDYGYTF
J: TRBJ2-7; size: NA; V: TRBV4-1; D: TRBD1; DNA: TGCGCCAGCAGCCCCGGGACAGGGATCTACGAGCAGTACTTC; CDR3: CASSPGTGIYEQYF
J: TRBJ2-5; size: NA; V: TRBV13; D: TRBD2; DNA: TGTGCCAGCAGCTTAGCGGGAGGGCCCGAGACCCAGTACTTC; CDR3: CASSLAGGPETQYF
J: TRBJ2-7; size: NA; V: TRBV29-1; D: NA; DNA: TGCAGCGTTGAAGATAGGAGCGAGCAGTACTTC; CDR3: CSVEDRSEQYF
J: TRBJ1-3; size: NA; V: TRBV5-1; D: NA; DNA: TGCGCCAGCAGCTTGGAAATCCAGGTATCCGGAAACACCATATATTTT; CDR3: CASSLEIQVSGNTIYF
J: TRBJ1-6; size: NA; V: TRBV21-1; D: NA; DNA: TGTGCCAGCAGCCGCACCCCGGAAGAGAGTAAGGGAGATTCACCCCTCCACTTT; CDR3: CASSRTPEESKGDSPLHF
J: TRBJ1-2; size: once; V: TRBV2; D: TRBD1; DNA: TGTGCCAGCAGAACCGGGACAGGGTACTATGGCTACACCTTC; CDR3: CASRTGTGYYGYTF
J: TRBJ2-7; size: NA; V: TRBV28; D: TRBD1; DNA: TGTGCCAGCAGTTCGACAGGGAGAACCTACGAGCAGTACTTC; CDR3: CASSSTGRTYEQYF
J: TRBJ1-5; size: few; V: TRBV9; D: NA; DNA: TGTGCCAGCAGCAGGGAGGGACATAGCAATCAGCCCCAGCATTTT; CDR3: CASSREGHSNQPQHF
J: TRBJ2-1; size: NA; V: TRBV7-2; D: TRBD1; DNA: TGTGCCAGCAGTTCCGACAGGGGCTCCTACAATGAGCAGTTCTTC; CDR3: CASSSDRGSYNEQFF
J: TRBJ2-1; size: many; V: TRBV13; D: NA; DNA: TGTGCCAGCAGCTGGGTGGCGGGAAGTTCGATCAATGAGCAGTTCTTC; CDR3: CASSWVAGSSINEQFF
J: TRBJ1-2; size: NA; V: TRBV19; D: TRBD1; DNA: TGTGCCAGTAACCCTCGGACAGGGACTGGCTACACCTTC; CDR3: CASNPRTGTGYTF
J: TRBJ2-1; size: NA; V: TRBV6-6; D: NA; DNA: TGTGCCACCGCACCGTCCGCGGCCCTCTACAATGAGCAGTTCTTC; CDR3: CATAPSAALYNEQFF
J: TRBJ1-1; size: NA; V: TRBV7-3; D: NA; DNA: TGTGCCAGCAGCTTAACCGGTGGTAACACTGAAGCTTTCTTT; CDR3: CASSLTGGNTEAFF
J: TRBJ2-3; size: NA; V: TRBV19; D: TRBD2; DNA: TGTGCCAGTAGTATCTTGTGGACTAGCGGGAGGGCCGGAGATACGCAGTATTTT; CDR3: CASSILWTSGRAGDTQYF
J: TRBJ1-5; size: NA; V: TRBV18; D: TRBD1; DNA: TGTGCCAGCTCAGCTGGGACAGGGAGTCAGCCCCAGCATTTT; CDR3: CASSAGTGSQPQHF